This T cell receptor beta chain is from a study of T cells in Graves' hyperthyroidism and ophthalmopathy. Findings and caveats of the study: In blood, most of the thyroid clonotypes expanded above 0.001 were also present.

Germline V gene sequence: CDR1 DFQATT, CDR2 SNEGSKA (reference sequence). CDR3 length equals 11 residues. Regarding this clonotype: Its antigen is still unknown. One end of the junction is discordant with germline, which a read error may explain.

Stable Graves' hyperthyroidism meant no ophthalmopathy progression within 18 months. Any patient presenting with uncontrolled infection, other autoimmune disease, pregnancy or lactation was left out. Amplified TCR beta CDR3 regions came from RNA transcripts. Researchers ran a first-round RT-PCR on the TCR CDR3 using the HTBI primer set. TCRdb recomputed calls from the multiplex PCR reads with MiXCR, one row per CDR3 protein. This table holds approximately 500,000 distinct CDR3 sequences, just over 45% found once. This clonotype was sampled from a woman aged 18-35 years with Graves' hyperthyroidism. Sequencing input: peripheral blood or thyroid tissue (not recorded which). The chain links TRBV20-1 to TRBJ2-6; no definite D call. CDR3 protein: CSARRSSTEAF. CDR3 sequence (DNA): TGCAGTGCTCGCCGAAGTAGCACTGAAGCTTTC.